Presented here are 2 T cell receptor beta chains from one specimen sequenced in a study of PD-L1 blockade in urothelial cancer. Time point specified: pretreatment peripheral blood. Repertoires were generated with immunoSEQ multiplex PCR, while TCRdb's copy carries only in-frame clones and drops some. The sample has 85,000 to 90,000 clones; more than 75% are singletons. The source material was PBMCs, sampled around atezolizumab (anti-PD-L1) treatment. The receptor set was obtained from a man in his 60s with urothelial cancer.

The chain employs TRBV6-6 and TRBJ2-1; tentatively, D is TRBD2 (6 bases). Trimming shortened V by 6 bases and J by 0 bases, and 6 bases separated the two germline ends. CDR1 MNHNY and CDR2 SVGAGI come from the germline V gene (reference sequence). CDR3 length: 13 residues. The CDR3 sequence: CASRGGSYNEQFF. The CDR3 nucleotides are TGTGCCAGCAGGGGAGGCTCCTACAATGAGCAGTTCTTC.

This clone was observed a handful of times. The rearrangement uses TRBV4-1 and TRBJ2-1, with TRBD2 matching 7 bases. J lost 0 bases, V lost 1 base, and 0 bases had no gene match. Per the germline V gene, CDR1 is MGHRA and CDR2 is YSYEKL. CDR3 size: 15 residues. The CDR3 nucleotides are TGCGCCAGCAGCCAAGGCGGGAGCTCCTACAATGAGCAGTTCTTC. It yields the protein CASSQGGSSYNEQFF.